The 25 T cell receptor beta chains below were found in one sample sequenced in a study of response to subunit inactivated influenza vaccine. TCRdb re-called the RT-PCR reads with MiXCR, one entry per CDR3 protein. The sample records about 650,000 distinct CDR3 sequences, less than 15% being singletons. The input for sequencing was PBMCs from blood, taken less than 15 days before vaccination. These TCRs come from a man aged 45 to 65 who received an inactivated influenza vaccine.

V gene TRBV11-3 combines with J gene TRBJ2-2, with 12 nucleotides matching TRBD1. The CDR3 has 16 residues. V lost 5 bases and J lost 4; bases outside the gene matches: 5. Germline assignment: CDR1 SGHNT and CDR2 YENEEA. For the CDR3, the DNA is TGTGCCAGCAGCCAGGGACAGGGGGCATCCACCGGGGAGCTGTTTTTT. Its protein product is CASSQGQGASTGELFF.

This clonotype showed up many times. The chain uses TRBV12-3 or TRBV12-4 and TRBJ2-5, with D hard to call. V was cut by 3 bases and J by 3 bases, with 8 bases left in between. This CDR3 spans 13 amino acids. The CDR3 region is CASSFGAKETQYF. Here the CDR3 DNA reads TGTGCCAGCAGTTTTGGCGCCAAAGAGACCCAGTACTTC.

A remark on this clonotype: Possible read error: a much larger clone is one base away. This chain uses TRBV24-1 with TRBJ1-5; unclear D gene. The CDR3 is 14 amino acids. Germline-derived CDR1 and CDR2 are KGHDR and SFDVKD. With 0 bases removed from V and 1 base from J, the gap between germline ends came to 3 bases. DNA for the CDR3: TGTGCCACCAGTGATTTGTGGAGCAATCAGCCCCAGCATTTT. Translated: CATSDLWSNQPQHF.

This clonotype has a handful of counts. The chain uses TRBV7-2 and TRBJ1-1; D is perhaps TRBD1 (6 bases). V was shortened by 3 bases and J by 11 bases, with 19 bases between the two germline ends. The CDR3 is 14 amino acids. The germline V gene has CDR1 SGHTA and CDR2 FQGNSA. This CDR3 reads CASSFRDPSGAAFF. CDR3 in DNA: TGTGCCAGCAGCTTCCGGGACCCATCGGGGGCCGCTTTCTTT.

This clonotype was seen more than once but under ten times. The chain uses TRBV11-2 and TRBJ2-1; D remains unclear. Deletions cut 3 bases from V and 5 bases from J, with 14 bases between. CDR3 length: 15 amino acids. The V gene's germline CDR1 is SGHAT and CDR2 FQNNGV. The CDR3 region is CASSLSVQQNNEQFF. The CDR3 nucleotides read TGTGCCAGCAGCTTGTCGGTCCAACAGAACAATGAGCAGTTCTTC.

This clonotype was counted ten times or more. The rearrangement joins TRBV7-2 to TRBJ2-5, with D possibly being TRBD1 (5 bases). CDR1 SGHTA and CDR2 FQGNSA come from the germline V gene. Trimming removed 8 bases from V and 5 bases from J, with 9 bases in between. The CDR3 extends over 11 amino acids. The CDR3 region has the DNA TGTGCCAGCGGGAAGGGGGAGACCCAGTACTTC. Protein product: CASGKGETQYF.

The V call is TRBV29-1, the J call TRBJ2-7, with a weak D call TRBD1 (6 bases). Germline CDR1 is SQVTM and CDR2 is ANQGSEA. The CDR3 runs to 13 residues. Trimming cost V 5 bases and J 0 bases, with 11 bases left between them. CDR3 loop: CSVKAGASYEQYF. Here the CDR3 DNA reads TGCAGCGTTAAGGCAGGGGCCTCCTACGAGCAGTACTTC.

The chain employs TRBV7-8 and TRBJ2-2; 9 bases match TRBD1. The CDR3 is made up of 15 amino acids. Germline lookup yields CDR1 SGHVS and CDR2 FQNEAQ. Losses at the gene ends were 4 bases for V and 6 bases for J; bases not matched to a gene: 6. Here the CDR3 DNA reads TGTGCCAGCAGCTCCGGGACAGGGTGGTCCGGGGAGCTGTTTTTT. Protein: CASSSGTGWSGELFF.

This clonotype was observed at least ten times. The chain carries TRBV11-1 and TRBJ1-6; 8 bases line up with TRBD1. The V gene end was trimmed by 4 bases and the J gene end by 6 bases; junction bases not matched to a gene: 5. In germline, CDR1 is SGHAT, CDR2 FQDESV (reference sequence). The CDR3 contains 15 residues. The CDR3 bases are TGTGCCAGCAGCTGGGATGGACAGGGTAATTCACCCCTCCACTTT. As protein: CASSWDGQGNSPLHF.

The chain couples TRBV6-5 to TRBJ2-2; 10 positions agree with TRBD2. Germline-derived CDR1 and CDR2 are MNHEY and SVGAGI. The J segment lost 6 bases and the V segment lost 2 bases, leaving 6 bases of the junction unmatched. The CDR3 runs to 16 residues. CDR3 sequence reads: CASSYQAGGPSGELFF. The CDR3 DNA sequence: TGTGCCAGCAGTTACCAAGCGGGAGGGCCGTCCGGGGAGCTGTTTTTT.

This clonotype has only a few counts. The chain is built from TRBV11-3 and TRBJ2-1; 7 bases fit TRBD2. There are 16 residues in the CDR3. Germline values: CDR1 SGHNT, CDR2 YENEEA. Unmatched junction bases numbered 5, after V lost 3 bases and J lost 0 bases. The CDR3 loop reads CASSFGSGNSYNEQFF. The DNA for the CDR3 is TGTGCCAGCAGCTTCGGAAGCGGGAACTCCTACAATGAGCAGTTCTTC.

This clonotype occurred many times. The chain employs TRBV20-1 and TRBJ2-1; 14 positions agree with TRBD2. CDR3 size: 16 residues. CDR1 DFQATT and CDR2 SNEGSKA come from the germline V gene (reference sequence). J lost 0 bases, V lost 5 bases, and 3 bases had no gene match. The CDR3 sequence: CSAEGTSGSSYNEQFF. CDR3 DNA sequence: TGCAGTGCTGAGGGGACTAGCGGGAGCTCCTACAATGAGCAGTTCTTC.

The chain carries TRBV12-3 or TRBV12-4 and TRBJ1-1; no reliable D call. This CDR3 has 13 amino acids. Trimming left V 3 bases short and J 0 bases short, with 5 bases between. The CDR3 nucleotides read TGTGCCAGCAGTTTTGAGATGAACACTGAAGCTTTCTTT. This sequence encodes CASSFEMNTEAFF.

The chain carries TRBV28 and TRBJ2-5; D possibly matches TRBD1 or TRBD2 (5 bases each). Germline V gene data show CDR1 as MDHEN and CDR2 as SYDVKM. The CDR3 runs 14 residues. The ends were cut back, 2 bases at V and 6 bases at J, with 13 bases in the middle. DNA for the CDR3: TGTGCCAGCAGTTTACGAGGCAGGGACCAGACCCAGTACTTC. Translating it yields CASSLRGRDQTQYF.

CDR3 sequence reads: CASSGPGQTTGEQYF. CDR3 nucleotides: TGTGCCAGCAGTGGCCCGGGACAAACGACGGGAGAGCAGTACTTC. The chain links TRBV6-1 to TRBJ2-7; D perhaps matches TRBD1 (6 bases). Trimming removed 4 bases at V and 7 bases at J, with 20 bases between. This CDR3 comprises 15 residues. In germline, CDR1 is MNHNS, CDR2 SASEGT.

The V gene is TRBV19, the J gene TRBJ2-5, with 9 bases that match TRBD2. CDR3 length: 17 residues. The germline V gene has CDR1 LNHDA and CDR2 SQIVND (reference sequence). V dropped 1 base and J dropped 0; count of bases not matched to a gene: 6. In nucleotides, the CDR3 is TGTGCCAGTAGTATAGGCCCTAGCGGGGATTACCAAGAGACCCAGTACTTC. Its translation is CASSIGPSGDYQETQYF.

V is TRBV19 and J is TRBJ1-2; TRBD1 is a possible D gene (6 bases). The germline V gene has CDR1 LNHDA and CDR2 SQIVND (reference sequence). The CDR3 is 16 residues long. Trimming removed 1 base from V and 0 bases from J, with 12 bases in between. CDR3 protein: CASSIGGTQTNYGYTF. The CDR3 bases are TGTGCCAGTAGTATAGGCGGGACACAGACTAACTATGGCTACACCTTC. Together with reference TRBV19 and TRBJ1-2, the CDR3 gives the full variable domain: DGGITQSPKYLFRKEGQNVTLSCEQNLNHDAMYWYRQDPGQGLRLIYYSQIVNDFQKGDIAEGYSVSREKKESFPLTVTSAQKNPTAFYLCASSIGGTQTNYGYTFGSGTRLTVV.

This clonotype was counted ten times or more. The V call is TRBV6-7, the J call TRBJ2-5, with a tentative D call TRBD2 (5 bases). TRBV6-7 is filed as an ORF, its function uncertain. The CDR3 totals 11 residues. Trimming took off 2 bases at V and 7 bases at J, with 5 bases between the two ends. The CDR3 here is CASSYAGTQYF. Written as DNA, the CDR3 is TGTGCCAGCAGTTACGCGGGGACCCAGTACTTC.

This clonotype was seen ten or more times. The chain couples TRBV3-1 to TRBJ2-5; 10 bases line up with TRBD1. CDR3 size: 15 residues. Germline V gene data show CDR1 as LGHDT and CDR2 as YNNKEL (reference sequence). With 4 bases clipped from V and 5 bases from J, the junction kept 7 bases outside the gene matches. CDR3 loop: CASSLPRTGGETQYF. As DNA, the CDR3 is TGTGCCAGCAGCCTCCCGAGGACAGGGGGGGAGACCCAGTACTTC.

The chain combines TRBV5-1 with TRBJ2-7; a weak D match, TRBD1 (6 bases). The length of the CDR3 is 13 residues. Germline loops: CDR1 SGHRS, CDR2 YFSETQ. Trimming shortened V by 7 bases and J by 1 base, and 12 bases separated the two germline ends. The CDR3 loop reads CASGYGTSYEQYF. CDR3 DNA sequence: TGCGCCAGCGGATATGGGACATCCTACGAGCAGTACTTC.

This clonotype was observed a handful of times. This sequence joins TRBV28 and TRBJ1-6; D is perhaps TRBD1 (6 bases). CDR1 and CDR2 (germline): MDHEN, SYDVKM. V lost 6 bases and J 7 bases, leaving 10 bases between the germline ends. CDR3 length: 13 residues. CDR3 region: CASRTGLNSPLHF. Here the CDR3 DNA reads TGTGCCAGCAGGACAGGTCTCAATTCACCCCTCCACTTT.

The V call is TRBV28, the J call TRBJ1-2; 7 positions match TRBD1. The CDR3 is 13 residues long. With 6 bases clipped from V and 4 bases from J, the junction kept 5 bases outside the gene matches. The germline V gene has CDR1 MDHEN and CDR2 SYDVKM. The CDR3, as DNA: TGTGCCAGCAGACAACAGGGGATCTATGGCTACACCTTC. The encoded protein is CASRQQGIYGYTF.

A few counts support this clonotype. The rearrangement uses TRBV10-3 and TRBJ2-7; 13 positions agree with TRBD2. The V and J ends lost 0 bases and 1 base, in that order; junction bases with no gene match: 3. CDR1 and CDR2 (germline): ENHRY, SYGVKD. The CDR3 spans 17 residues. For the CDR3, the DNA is TGTGCCATCAGTGAGTCTATGGGACTAGCGGGGTCCTACGAGCAGTACTTC. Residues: CAISESMGLAGSYEQYF.

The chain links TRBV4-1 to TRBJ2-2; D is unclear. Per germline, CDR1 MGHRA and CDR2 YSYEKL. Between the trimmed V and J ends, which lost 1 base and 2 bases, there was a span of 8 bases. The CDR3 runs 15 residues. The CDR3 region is CASSQGPVNTGELFF. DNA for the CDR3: TGCGCCAGCAGCCAAGGTCCTGTTAACACCGGGGAGCTGTTTTTT.

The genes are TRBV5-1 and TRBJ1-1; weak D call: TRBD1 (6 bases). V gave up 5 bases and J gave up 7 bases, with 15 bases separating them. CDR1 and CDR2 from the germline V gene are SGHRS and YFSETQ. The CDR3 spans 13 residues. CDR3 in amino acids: CASRGTREFEAFF. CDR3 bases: TGCGCCAGCAGGGGGACAAGGGAATTTGAAGCTTTCTTT.